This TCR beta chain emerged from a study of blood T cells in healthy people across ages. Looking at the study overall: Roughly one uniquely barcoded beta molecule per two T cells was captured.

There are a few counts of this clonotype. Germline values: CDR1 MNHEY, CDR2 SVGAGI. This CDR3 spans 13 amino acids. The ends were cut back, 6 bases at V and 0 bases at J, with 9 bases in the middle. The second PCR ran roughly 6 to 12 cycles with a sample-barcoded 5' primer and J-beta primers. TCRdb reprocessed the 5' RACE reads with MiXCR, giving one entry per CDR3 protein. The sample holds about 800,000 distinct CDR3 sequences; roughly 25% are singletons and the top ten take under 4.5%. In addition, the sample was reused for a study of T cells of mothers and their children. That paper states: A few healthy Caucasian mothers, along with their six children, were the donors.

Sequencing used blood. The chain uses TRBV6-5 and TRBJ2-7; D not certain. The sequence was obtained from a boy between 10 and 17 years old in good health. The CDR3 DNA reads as TGTGCCAGCAGCTCGCATAGCTCCTACGAGCAGTACTTC. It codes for CASSSHSSYEQYF.